The TCR beta chain under discussion was sequenced for a study of cytomegalovirus exposure and HLA in healthy donors (dated by TCRdb to about 2017). For context, the study as a whole: An earlier analysis of around 600 of the donors reported 250 to 350 Gb of sequence data and 100 million to 140 million unique TCR beta sequences from some 180 million T cells. In a later genetic analysis, genome-wide SNP genotypes for about 55% of the roughly 700 donors were used, and that subset was treated as a discovery cohort. An early release covering around 630 HLA-typed donors comprised 250 to 350 gigabases of sequencing data and 65 million to 100 million unique TCR sequences. The aim of the study was to test whether cataloging public T cell receptors could identify signatures of past pathogen exposure. Every repertoire in the discovery cohort had been generated on one and the same sequencing platform. Donor age, sex, ethnicity and CMV serostatus were compiled together with the repertoire data. HLA typing included class I and class II loci at four-digit resolution. The study used immunosequencing to profile the T cell repertoires of some 600 subjects and linked those repertoires to cytomegalovirus serostatus. An earlier analysis of nearly 600 of the donors applied high-throughput TCR beta sequencing to assess whether each TCR beta V gene segment acted as functional or pseudogenic. Among several hundred genotyped donors of the cohort, an average of roughly 230,000 unique TCR beta nucleotide sequences was sequenced per donor, of which approximately 18% were non-productive. To predict cytomegalovirus infection status, the study brought together high-throughput TCR immunosequencing, statistical association of individual TCRs with disease status, and machine learning. The number of donors typed differed by locus, with 629-630 for A, B, C, DRB1 and DQB1, roughly 550 for DQA1, 600 to 610 for DPA1, and some 470 for DPB1. Of the 398 genotyped donors, approximately 82% fell in the genetic ancestry cluster associated with self-reported Caucasian donors. A separate validation cohort of some 130 different subjects was used in addition to the approximately 640-subject first cohort. Rather than drawing on any new phenotypic data, the later analysis identified candidate immune exposures from TCR beta sequences and the way those sequences occurred across donors. Four or five DR-DQ haplotypes were handled as single units for association and clustering because linkage in the cohort was strong. In a later analysis, previously published TCR beta repertoires from 500 to 750 donors were re-analyzed and high-resolution HLA genotyping was added so that TCR occurrence patterns could be studied.

The cohort was made up of approximately 670 healthy bone marrow donors. Cohort members were all nominally healthy when sampled, although unrecorded immune exposures were likely present. The donor tested CMV seronegative and was one of the 352 seronegative cohort members. A peripheral blood sample was collected from each donor, and TCR beta sequencing was performed on peripheral blood mononuclear cells. Genomic DNA was extracted from the blood cell samples with the Qiagen DNeasy Blood Extraction Kit. As for this clone: The clone's antigen remains unknown. No per-base quality is available; no much larger clone lies one base away.

Results the study describes overall, beyond this receptor: Linkage disequilibrium might explain the correlated functional status among segregating V segments, but an unknown experimental factor could not be excluded. In a later analysis, HLA-associated TCR beta chains showed more clonal expansion and lower generation probabilities than non-associated chains that were equally common. A later analysis found that TCR association rates varied across HLA loci, with DRB1 alleles showing the most associated TCRs and HLA-C alleles the fewest. In an earlier analysis of fewer than 750 of the donors, most TCR beta V segments were observed in productive rearrangements about 90% or about 30% of the time, broadly matching IMGT annotations. Over 15 rarely observed V segments, including chromosome 9 orphons, were excluded from the earlier analysis of almost 600 of the donors because counts were too low. A further reported finding was that TCR beta sequences accurately predicted the HLA-A and HLA-B alleles for most subjects in the first cohort. When HLA alleles, especially DR and DQ, strongly co-occurred, TCR associations were difficult to assign to individual alleles. In both the original and validation cohorts, the classifier was reported to diagnose cytomegalovirus status with high specificity and sensitivity. The authors suggested that the approach could potentially be extended to other disease states and immunological phenotypes. A few of the identified cytomegalovirus-associated TCR beta chains were confirmed in vitro to be specific for cytomegalovirus antigens. A later genetic analysis reported fewer N-insertions in productive TCRs among donors in an Asian-associated ancestry cluster than the 666-donor mean. CMV serostatus was the only immune exposure information available for the cohort. The study listed around 160 TCR beta chains as associated with cytomegalovirus. While some public TCRs were present in many individuals, most TCR sequences turned up only very rarely across donors. Some IMGT-functional V segments, including TRBV6-2 and TRBV6-3, could not be distinguished by the 87-base-pair reads and were therefore excluded. HLA typing was unavailable for some donors at each locus, so association tests used only the typed subset. The presence/absence analyses assumed that sequencing depth was roughly uniform across donors, and that assumption may not be true. The cohort was sequenced for TCR beta chains only, and without alpha or paired-chain data the features that could be detected were limited. A cluster of highly shared sequence variants was judged likely to be a technical artifact of the sequencing pipeline. In a later genetic analysis, a missense DCLRE1C variant was associated with V-gene and J-gene trimming of TCR beta chains, and the association was replicated in an independent cohort. A later analysis associated 15,000 to 20,000 TCR beta sequences with specific HLA alleles at a false discovery rate of 0.05. In a later analysis, several top co-occurrence clusters were reported to appear linked to parvovirus B19, influenza, CMV and Epstein-Barr virus. Most CMV-associated TCR beta chains appeared to be HLA-restricted in a later analysis, and the HLA associations seemed to be driven largely by CMV exposure.

The protocol used for the library was the immunoSEQ multiplex PCR assay. A mixture of 60 forward primers for TCR Vbeta segments and 13 reverse primers for TCR Jbeta segments was used in the multiplex PCR. Amplification of the CDR3 region of rearranged TCR beta genes was performed with a multiplex PCR assay on genomic DNA. The amplified TCR beta libraries were sequenced on the Illumina HiSeq System as 87-base-pair reads. Turning to the authors' computational methods: In a later analysis, tens of millions of unique TCR beta chains were counted across the roughly 610 repertoires, and approximately 9.9 million of these chains were shared by at least two donors. A nearest-neighbor algorithm error-corrected the raw reads and collapsed the reads into unique sequences, merging closely related sequences to remove PCR and sequencing errors. To assign V, D and J gene segments, CDR3 sequences were aligned to IMGT reference sequences. For a sequence to be retained, a match of at least six nucleotides was required to both a V gene segment and a J gene segment. A rearrangement counted as productive if the CDR3 had no stop codons and remained in frame with V and J, and every other rearrangement counted as non-productive. CDR3 was defined according to IMGT convention as the region running from the second conserved V-encoded cysteine to the conserved J-encoded phenylalanine. In an earlier analysis of roughly 580 of the donors, sequences lacking an unambiguous match to a single V gene segment were excluded. An earlier analysis of around 600 of the donors classified V segments as functional when productive rearrangements were above 56.7% and as segregating when the standard deviation between donors was above 5%. A statistical classification framework was built for diagnosing cytomegalovirus status from the catalog of TCR beta chain sequences. V and J gene assignment, in a later analysis, came from comparing TCR nucleotide sequences with IMGT/GENE-DB human TR gene sequences. A later analysis assigned CDR3 sequences and most-parsimonious VDJ recombination scenarios with the TCRdist pipeline. In a later analysis, every TCR beta chain was defined by the combination of its CDR3 amino acid sequence and its V-gene family, and reads without a unique V-gene family were dropped. A later analysis removed several hundred highly shared, low-generation-probability nucleotide sequences to deal with suspected cross-contamination and a sequencing artifact. In a later analysis, a clonal expansion index for each public chain was calculated from normalized within-repertoire ranks of inferred template counts. In a later analysis, generation probabilities were computed using a VDJ recombination model fitted to out-of-frame rearrangements, and the results were checked against IGoR. In a later analysis, hypergeometric tests were used to score TCR-TCR, TCR-HLA and TCR-CMV co-occurrence, with a repertoire-size bias correction applied to TCR pairs. In a later analysis, false discovery rates were estimated by permuting HLA or CMV assignments 20 times. A later analysis grouped co-occurring TCRs with DBSCAN, adding TCRdist sequence similarity when clustering within HLA-allele-positive subsets. Co-occurrence clustering excluded repertoires with fewer than 30,000 or more than 120,000 public chains, plus five with anomalous nucleotide sharing. The table was pulled from immuneACCESS by TCRdb, which kept in-frame rearrangements only. Such tables lose some clones; where checked, under half of the loss comes from unresolved V genes, and the rest has no known cause. V and J calls and clone size are those listed in that table; D and trimming were worked out from the DNA. Counted in this sample were under 60,000 clones; almost 85% of them appeared once. The ten biggest clones cover about 3% of the sample.

At the junction V is shortened by 3 bases and J by 4 bases; bases outside the gene matches: 4. CDR1 and CDR2 are drawn from the germline V gene: SNHLY, FYNNEI. Inclusive of the bounding cysteine and phenylalanine, the CDR3 is 15 residues long. Just CDR3 DNA is preserved here, 45 bases in frame from base 1. The specimen was PBMCs. This sequence was found in a man in his forties or fifties in good health and CMV-seronegative. The V and J segments used are TRBV2 and TRBJ2-5, with TRBD1 matching 11 junction bases. CDR3 region: CASSDQDRGLETQYF. The DNA sequence is as follows: TGTGCCAGCAGTGACCAGGACAGGGGGCTAGAGACCCAGTACTTC.